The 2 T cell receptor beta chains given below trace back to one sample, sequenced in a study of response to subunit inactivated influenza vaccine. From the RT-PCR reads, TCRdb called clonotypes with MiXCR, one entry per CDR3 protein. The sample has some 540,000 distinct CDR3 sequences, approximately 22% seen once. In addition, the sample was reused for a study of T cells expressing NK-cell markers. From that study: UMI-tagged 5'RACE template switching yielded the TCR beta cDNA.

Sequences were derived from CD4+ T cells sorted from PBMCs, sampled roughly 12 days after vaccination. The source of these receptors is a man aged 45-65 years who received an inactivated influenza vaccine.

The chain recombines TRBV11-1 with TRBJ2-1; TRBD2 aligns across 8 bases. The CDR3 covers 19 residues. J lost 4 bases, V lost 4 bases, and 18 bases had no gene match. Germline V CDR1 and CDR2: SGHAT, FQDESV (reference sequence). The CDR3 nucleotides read TGTGCCAGCAGCTCTCTCGGATTGACGGGAGGGCCTTCATACAATGAGCAGTTCTTC. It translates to CASSSLGLTGGPSYNEQFF. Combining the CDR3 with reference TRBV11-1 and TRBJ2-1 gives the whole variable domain EAEVAQSPRYKITEKSQAVAFWCDPISGHATLYWYRQILGQGPELLVQFQDESVVDDSQLPKDRFSAERLKGVDSTLKIQPAELGDSAMYLCASSSLGLTGGPSYNEQFFGPGTRLTVL.

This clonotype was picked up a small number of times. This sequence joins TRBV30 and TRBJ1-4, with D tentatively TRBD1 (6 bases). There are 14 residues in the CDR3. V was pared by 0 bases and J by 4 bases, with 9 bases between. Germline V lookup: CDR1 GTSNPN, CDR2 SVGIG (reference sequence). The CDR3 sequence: CAWSVGGGNEKLFF. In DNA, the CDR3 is TGTGCCTGGAGTGTAGGGGGTGGTAATGAAAAACTGTTTTTT.